Following are 32 T cell receptor beta chains from one sample sequenced in a study of blood T cell repertoires in COVID-19. Measured with immunoSEQ multiplex PCR; TCRdb has only the in-frame clones, and not every one. This table holds around 14,000 clones, 90% found once. Sequencing was performed on peripheral blood. These receptors all stem from a human donor in a cohort sampled during active COVID-19.

This clone was counted once. The chain couples TRBV5-1 to TRBJ2-1; TRBD2 agrees at 12 bases. V gave up 5 bases and J gave up 4 bases; unmatched junction bases: 7. Germline V CDR1 and CDR2: SGHRS, YFSETQ. The CDR3 runs 16 residues. The CDR3 loop reads CASSFRTSGAYNEQFF. CDR3 in DNA: TGCGCCAGCAGTTTTCGGACTAGCGGGGCTTACAATGAGCAGTTCTTC.

This chain links TRBV19 with TRBJ1-2, with TRBD1 as a possible D gene (6 bases). Germline V gene lookup returns CDR1 LNHDA and CDR2 SQIVND (reference sequence). This CDR3 region has 15 residues. V was shortened by 6 bases and J by 2 bases, with 16 bases between the two germline ends. The CDR3 DNA reads as TGTGCCAGTAGAATCTCGGCAGGGGCGAACTATGGCTACACCTTC. The encoded protein is CASRISAGANYGYTF.

The chain couples TRBV27 to TRBJ1-2, with 8 bases matching TRBD1. Germline CDR1 is MNHEY and CDR2 is SMNVEV (reference sequence). The CDR3 is 14 residues long. J lost 4 bases, V lost 2 bases, and 3 bases had no gene match. CDR3 amino acids: CASSLGTGGYGYTF. The CDR3 nucleotides are TGTGCCAGCAGTTTAGGTACAGGGGGCTATGGCTACACCTTC.

J is TRBJ2-5 and V is TRBV5-1; 16 bases map to TRBD2. The CDR3 runs to 17 residues. Trimming removed 4 bases from V and 7 bases from J; junction bases left unmatched: 10. Germline V gives CDR1 SGHRS, CDR2 YFSETQ. The CDR3 DNA sequence: TGCGCCAGCAGCCCGGGGACTAGCGGGAGGGACCTAGGGACCCAGTACTTC. As protein: CASSPGTSGRDLGTQYF. The complete variable domain, with remaining parts taken from reference TRBV5-1 and TRBJ2-5, reads KAGVTQTPRYLIKTRGQQVTLSCSPISGHRSVSWYQQTPGQGLQFLFEYFSETQRNKGNFPGRFSGRQFSNSRSEMNVSTLELGDSALYLCASSPGTSGRDLGTQYFGPGTRLLVL.

The chain recombines TRBV25-1 with TRBJ2-3, with TRBD2 matching over 12 bases. V trimming: 6 bases; J trimming: 5 bases; junction bases outside the gene matches: 3. The germline CDR1 and CDR2 sequences are MGHDK and SYGVNS. The CDR3 covers 14 residues. CDR3 protein: CASRPGLAGDTQYF. CDR3 nucleotide sequence: TGTGCCAGCAGACCGGGACTAGCGGGAGATACGCAGTATTTT.

V and J are TRBV7-2 and TRBJ2-1; 7 bases match TRBD1. CDR1 and CDR2 from the germline V gene are SGHTA and FQGNSA. V was clipped by 6 bases and J by 6 bases; unmatched bases: 11. The CDR3 loop spans 15 amino acids. CDR3 bases: TGTGCCAGCAGGCAAGACAGGGTCGGTGGCAATGAGCAGTTCTTC. Translating gives CASRQDRVGGNEQFF.

The chain employs TRBV27 and TRBJ2-7; 10 positions agree with TRBD2. Trimming removed 5 bases from V and 3 bases from J; junction bases left unmatched: 4. The CDR3 sequence is 14 residues long. CDR1 MNHEY and CDR2 SMNVEV come from the germline V gene (reference sequence). This CDR3 reads CASSPGLAVYEQYF. CDR3 coding DNA: TGTGCCAGCAGTCCTGGACTAGCGGTCTACGAGCAGTACTTC.

The rearrangement uses TRBV2 and TRBJ2-1, with 7 bases aligning to TRBD2. The CDR3 runs 15 residues. Trimming took 2 bases from V and 4 from J; bases not matched to a gene: 5. CDR1 and CDR2 from the germline V gene are SNHLY and FYNNEI. CDR3 sequence: CASSEQGGSYNEQFF. CDR3 bases: TGTGCCAGCAGTGAACAGGGCGGGAGTTACAATGAGCAGTTCTTC.

The rearrangement uses TRBV2 and TRBJ1-5; possible D gene TRBD1, 6 bases. Trimming pared 7 bases from V and 3 bases from J, leaving 13 bases between. The germline CDR1 and CDR2 sequences are SNHLY and FYNNEI. The CDR3 sequence is 14 residues long. The CDR3 DNA is TGTGCCAGCAAAACAGGGATCGCCAATCAGCCCCAGCATTTT. Encoded protein: CASKTGIANQPQHF.

This clone was counted a few times. The chain links TRBV7-9 to TRBJ1-6; a weak D match, TRBD1 (5 bases). The CDR3 runs 14 residues. With 3 bases removed from V and 7 bases from J, the gap between germline ends came to 10 bases. Germline V CDR1 and CDR2: SEHNR, FQNEAQ (reference sequence). The CDR3 sequence is CASSLGGPNSPLHF. The CDR3 DNA reads TGTGCCAGCAGCTTGGGGGGACCCAATTCACCCCTCCACTTT.

This chain joins TRBV7-2 and TRBJ2-5; weak D call: TRBD1 (6 bases). The length of the CDR3 is 14 residues. Per the germline V gene, CDR1 is SGHTA and CDR2 is FQGNSA. Trimming removed 1 base at V and 2 bases at J, with 8 bases between. CDR3 region: CASSLGGPQETQYF. The CDR3 DNA reads as TGTGCCAGCAGCTTAGGGGGGCCACAAGAGACCCAGTACTTC.

V is TRBV12-5 and J is TRBJ2-3, with 15 bases that match TRBD2. The CDR3 is made up of 16 amino acids. Germline values: CDR1 LGHNT, CDR2 FRNRAP. J was trimmed by 4 bases and V by 6 bases; bases with no gene match: 5. The CDR3 is CASGPGLAGGPDTQYF. In DNA, the CDR3 is TGTGCTAGTGGCCCTGGACTAGCGGGGGGGCCAGATACGCAGTATTTT.

The chain combines TRBV2 with TRBJ2-5; 9 bases match TRBD1. The CDR3 has 13 amino acids. Looked up from germline, CDR1 is SNHLY and CDR2 is FYNNEI. The V segment lost 4 bases and the J segment 4 bases; nucleotides outside the gene matches: 1. CDR3 loop: CASSGTGVETQYF. The DNA for the CDR3 is TGTGCCAGCAGTGGGACAGGGGTAGAGACCCAGTACTTC.

The chain employs TRBV19 and TRBJ2-1; D is possibly TRBD2 (5 bases). Per germline, CDR1 LNHDA and CDR2 SQIVND (reference sequence). This CDR3 has 14 amino acids. V was cut by 7 bases and J by 4 bases, with 14 bases left in between. CDR3 sequence: CASNGQGGYNEQFF. The CDR3 DNA follows: TGTGCCAGTAATGGGCAAGGCGGGTACAATGAGCAGTTCTTC. The full variable domain, its missing parts supplied by reference TRBV19 and TRBJ2-1, is DGGITQSPKYLFRKEGQNVTLSCEQNLNHDAMYWYRQDPGQGLRLIYYSQIVNDFQKGDIAEGYSVSREKKESFPLTVTSAQKNPTAFYLCASNGQGGYNEQFFGPGTRLTVL.

The chain uses TRBV12-3 or TRBV12-4 and TRBJ2-1; the D gene is possibly TRBD1 (6 bases). This CDR3 has 13 amino acids. The ends were cut back, 3 bases at V and 4 bases at J, with 7 bases in the middle. CDR3 sequence: CASSLDRYNEQFF. The CDR3 DNA follows: TGTGCCAGCAGTTTGGACAGATACAATGAGCAGTTCTTC.

The chain is built from TRBV27 and TRBJ2-7, with a possible D match to TRBD2 (5 bases). The germline gives CDR1 MNHEY, CDR2 SMNVEV (reference sequence). The germline V and J ends were trimmed by 2 bases and 0 bases, with 5 bases remaining between them. The CDR3 is 13 amino acids. CDR3 loop: CASSLTSSYEQYF. CDR3 DNA sequence: TGTGCCAGCAGTTTAACTAGCTCCTACGAGCAGTACTTC.

The V gene is TRBV28, the J gene TRBJ2-5; TRBD2 aligns across 8 bases. CDR1 MDHEN and CDR2 SYDVKM come from the germline V gene. This CDR3 region has 16 residues. V lost 1 base and J lost 1; bases outside the gene matches: 5. The CDR3 region is CASSLSAGGTQETQYF. CDR3 in DNA: TGTGCCAGCAGTTTATCGGCGGGGGGAACCCAAGAGACCCAGTACTTC.

J is TRBJ2-1 and V is TRBV18, with D maybe TRBD1 (6 bases). This CDR3 has 16 amino acids. V gave up 6 bases and J gave up 3 bases, with 18 bases separating them. Germline-derived CDR1 and CDR2 are KGHSH and LQKENI. CDR3 bases: TGTGCCAGCTCTCAGATACAGGGCCGTTTCTACAATGAGCAGTTCTTC. Amino acid sequence: CASSQIQGRFYNEQFF.

The chain is built from TRBV7-3 and TRBJ2-1; 8 bases align to TRBD2. CDR3 length equals 12 residues. Germline V gives CDR1 SGHTA, CDR2 FQGTGA. The ends lost 5 bases at V and 15 bases at J; junction bases unmatched: 9. The CDR3 bases are TGTGCCAGCAGCCCTACAGCGGGGGCCTGGTTCTTC. Translated, it gives CASSPTAGAWFF. The full variable domain, rest sourced from reference TRBV7-3 and TRBJ2-1, is GAGVSQTPSNKVTEKGKYVELRCDPISGHTALYWYRQSLGQGPEFLIYFQGTGAADDSGLPNDRFFAVRPEGSVSTLKIQRTERGDSAVYLCASSPTAGAWFFGPGTRLTVL.

The chain recombines TRBV24-1 with TRBJ2-1; 8 positions match TRBD2. V dropped 6 bases and J dropped 4; count of bases not matched to a gene: 4. CDR3 length: 14 residues. In germline, CDR1 is KGHDR, CDR2 SFDVKD. CDR3 DNA: TGTGCCACCAGTCCAGCTAGCGGGTACAATGAGCAGTTCTTC. It encodes CATSPASGYNEQFF.

The chain uses TRBV14 and TRBJ1-1; D ambiguous. V was trimmed by 2 bases and J by 0 bases, leaving 4 bases between them. CDR1 is SGHDN and CDR2 is FVKESK in the germline V gene. The CDR3 covers 13 residues. The CDR3 DNA sequence: TGTGCCAGCAGCCAATCGTTGAACACTGAAGCTTTCTTT. Amino acids: CASSQSLNTEAFF.

The V call is TRBV29-1, the J call TRBJ2-1; 10 bases align to TRBD2. J lost 0 bases, V lost 3 bases, and 8 bases had no gene match. The CDR3 is made up of 17 amino acids. Per germline, CDR1 SQVTM and CDR2 ANQGSEA. CDR3 bases: TGCAGCGTTGAGAGTCTAGCGGGGGCCTTCTCCTACAATGAGCAGTTCTTC. Translating it yields CSVESLAGAFSYNEQFF.

The rearrangement joins TRBV28 to TRBJ2-3; possibly TRBD2 for D (6 bases). Between the trimmed V and J ends, which lost 3 bases and 2 bases, there was a span of 9 bases. Germline values: CDR1 MDHEN, CDR2 SYDVKM. This CDR3 contains 14 residues. The CDR3 sequence is CASSLGGDTDTQYF. DNA for the CDR3: TGTGCCAGCAGTTTGGGCGGGGACACAGATACGCAGTATTTT.

The V and J genes are TRBV19 and TRBJ2-3; the D gene is possibly TRBD2 (6 bases). This CDR3 comprises 14 residues. Germline values: CDR1 LNHDA, CDR2 SQIVND (reference sequence). Trimming took 10 bases from V and 0 from J, leaving 14 bases between them. CDR3 sequence: CATRTTPSTDTQYF. In nucleotides, the CDR3 is TGTGCCACCAGGACTACTCCTAGCACAGATACGCAGTATTTT.

V usage is TRBV5-1 and J usage is TRBJ2-5; 7 bases map to TRBD1. This CDR3 is built from 17 residues. The germline CDR1 and CDR2 sequences are SGHRS and YFSETQ. The V segment lost 0 bases and the J segment 1 base; nucleotides outside the gene matches: 9. CDR3 sequence reads: CASSLEGQTGFQETQYF. CDR3 nucleotide sequence: TGCGCCAGCAGCTTGGAGGGACAGACGGGTTTCCAAGAGACCCAGTACTTC.

The chain couples TRBV11-2 to TRBJ1-2; 10 positions agree with TRBD1. Germline V gene data show CDR1 as SGHAT and CDR2 as FQNNGV. The ends lost 5 bases at V and 7 bases at J; junction bases unmatched: 10. The CDR3 runs 15 residues. The CDR3 region is CASSRSTGGFGGYTF. As DNA, the CDR3 is TGTGCCAGCAGCCGCTCGACAGGGGGCTTCGGTGGCTACACCTTC.

As concerns this clone: Other DNA variants within this sample encode the same CDR3. The V call is TRBV19, the J call TRBJ2-2; 7 bases are shared with TRBD1. Germline V gene lookup returns CDR1 LNHDA and CDR2 SQIVND (reference sequence). Trimming removed 6 bases from V and 4 bases from J; junction bases left unmatched: 5. This CDR3 is built from 14 residues. CDR3 in amino acids: CASSLTGATGELFF. The CDR3 coding sequence is TGTGCCAGTAGCCTAACAGGGGCCACCGGGGAGCTGTTTTTT.

The gene calls are TRBV27 and TRBJ2-3; 15 positions agree with TRBD2. Trimming removed 4 bases from V and 6 bases from J; junction bases left unmatched: 11. The CDR3 runs to 18 residues. The germline V gene has CDR1 MNHEY and CDR2 SMNVEV (reference sequence). CDR3 in DNA: TGTGCCAGCAGTTCCACCGGGACTAGCGGGAGGATTTTGGATACGCAGTATTTT. Encoded protein: CASSSTGTSGRILDTQYF.

This clone showed up just once. The genes are TRBV3-1 (or the pseudogene TRBV3-2) and TRBJ2-4; D is ambiguous. The CDR3 totals 13 residues. Germline loops: CDR1 LGHDT, CDR2 YNNKEL (reference sequence). V was clipped by 1 base and J by 9 bases, with 10 bases between them. This CDR3 reads CASSQGSRGIQYF. CDR3 nucleotide sequence: TGTGCCAGCAGCCAAGGTAGCCGAGGCATTCAGTACTTC.

CDR3 loop: CASSLGGTDTQYF. CDR3 in DNA: TGTGCCAGCAGCTTAGGAGGCACAGATACGCAGTATTTT. V and J are TRBV7-8 and TRBJ2-3; D remains ambiguous. The CDR3 has 13 amino acids. In germline, CDR1 is SGHVS, CDR2 FQNEAQ. The V end was cut by 1 base, the J end by 1 base, with 3 bases between.

The J gene is TRBJ2-1, the V gene TRBV7-7, with D possibly TRBD2 on 5 matching bases. V was clipped by 5 bases and J by 7 bases, with 12 bases between them. The CDR3 has 13 amino acids. Germline CDR1 and CDR2: SSHAT and FNYEAQ (reference sequence). CDR3 in amino acids: CASSPMTGNEQFF. For the CDR3, the DNA is TGTGCCAGCAGCCCCATGACGGGGAATGAGCAGTTCTTC.

The chain employs TRBV7-6 and TRBJ2-5; TRBD2 might be the D (6 bases). Deletions cut 7 bases from V and 5 bases from J, with 17 bases between. CDR3 size: 14 residues. CDR1 and CDR2 from the germline V gene are SGHVS and FNYEAQ. The CDR3 sequence: CASTEGTGGETQYF. The CDR3 DNA is TGTGCCAGCACCGAGGGTACAGGAGGGGAGACCCAGTACTTC. Variable domain in full (rest from reference TRBV7-6 and TRBJ2-5): GAGVSQSPRYKVTKRGQDVALRCDPISGHVSLYWYRQALGQGPEFLTYFNYEAQQDKSGLPNDRFSAERPEGSISTLTIQRTEQRDSAMYRCASTEGTGGETQYFGPGTRLLVL.